The 18 T cell receptor beta chains presented below share a single source sample, sequenced in a study of Ad26.COV2.S vaccination and SARS-CoV-2 variants. Libraries were prepared by immunoSEQ multiplex PCR; TCRdb keeps only in-frame clonotypes and omits some of them. The sample yields hundreds of thousands of clones, roughly 94% seen once. Source: peripheral blood, taken after recovery from COVID-19. These receptors were taken from a human donor who had recovered from COVID-19.

This sequence joins TRBV11-2 and TRBJ2-2; perhaps TRBD1 as D (6 bases). With 3 bases removed from V and 5 bases from J, the gap between germline ends came to 13 bases. In germline, CDR1 is SGHAT, CDR2 FQNNGV. The CDR3 consists of 15 residues. In nucleotides, the CDR3 is TGTGCCAGCAGCTTTGAGGGGGTCGCGACCGGGGAGCTGTTTTTT. Amino acid sequence: CASSFEGVATGELFF.

V gene TRBV7-3 combines with J gene TRBJ1-2, with 7 bases matching TRBD1. V was clipped by 3 bases and J by 0 bases; unmatched bases: 4. Germline loops: CDR1 SGHTA, CDR2 FQGTGA. CDR3 length equals 15 residues. The CDR3 protein is CASSLGQGANYGYTF. Here the CDR3 DNA reads TGTGCCAGCAGCTTGGGCCAGGGGGCTAACTATGGCTACACCTTC.

The chain employs TRBV5-1 and TRBJ2-3; 9 nucleotides match TRBD2. The CDR3 consists of 17 residues. Trimming cost V 3 bases and J 2 bases; bases outside gene matches: 10. Germline V gene sequence: CDR1 SGHRS, CDR2 YFSETQ. CDR3 region: CASSSLLAGGPTDTQYF. In DNA, the CDR3 is TGCGCCAGCAGCTCCTTACTCGCGGGGGGGCCCACAGATACGCAGTATTTT.

The chain combines TRBV9 with TRBJ1-2, with 7 bases lining up with TRBD1. V was pared by 3 bases and J by 7 bases, with 9 bases of the junction left unmatched. The CDR3 runs to 14 residues. The germline CDR1 and CDR2 sequences are SGDLS and YYNGEE. CDR3: CASSAQGYLPGYTF. The CDR3 DNA follows: TGTGCCAGCAGCGCACAGGGGTACCTTCCTGGCTACACCTTC.

The chain is built from TRBV3-1 (or the pseudogene TRBV3-2) and TRBJ1-6; D is possibly TRBD1 (5 bases). CDR1 is LGHDT and CDR2 is YNNKEL in the germline V gene (reference sequence). Trimming left V 0 bases short and J 9 bases short, with 12 bases between. This CDR3 region has 15 residues. Here the CDR3 reads CASSQESGGSSPLHF. The CDR3 coding sequence is TGTGCCAGCAGCCAAGAGAGTGGGGGTAGTTCACCCCTCCACTTT.

The chain recombines TRBV2 with TRBJ1-6; the D gene is possibly TRBD1 (5 bases). The CDR3 is 16 residues long. The germline V gene has CDR1 SNHLY and CDR2 FYNNEI. V was trimmed by 7 bases and J by 8 bases, leaving 21 bases between them. CDR3 nucleotides: TGTGCCAGCATGGGCAGGGCTAAGACAGCCGATTCACCCCTCCACTTT. It specifies CASMGRAKTADSPLHF.

This chain joins TRBV27 and TRBJ2-1, with TRBD2 matching over 9 bases. With V trimmed by 1 base and J by 5 bases, 3 bases remained unmatched. Germline V gives CDR1 MNHEY, CDR2 SMNVEV (reference sequence). The CDR3 has 15 residues. The CDR3 loop reads CASSLWAGGDNEQFF. The CDR3 coding sequence is TGTGCCAGCAGTTTATGGGCGGGGGGGGACAATGAGCAGTTCTTC.

The rearrangement uses TRBV6-6 and TRBJ1-5; D is unclear. The CDR3 contains 15 residues. Germline V gene data show CDR1 as MNHNY and CDR2 as SVGAGI (reference sequence). Trimming stripped 6 bases from V and 0 bases from J, with 12 bases between. The CDR3 is CASRTDGNSNQPQHF. CDR3 nucleotides: TGTGCCAGCAGAACGGACGGGAATAGCAATCAGCCCCAGCATTTT.

This chain connects TRBV15 to TRBJ2-7, with D tentatively TRBD2 (5 bases). The germline CDR1 and CDR2 sequences are LNHNV and YYDKDF (reference sequence). V was cut by 0 bases and J by 1 base, with 13 bases left in between. The CDR3 covers 16 residues. The CDR3 nucleotides read TGTGCCACCAGCAGAGATCTTAGCGCGGCGTCCTACGAGCAGTACTTC. Residues: CATSRDLSAASYEQYF.

This chain joins TRBV19 and TRBJ1-5; D gene ambiguous. This CDR3 has 15 residues. V lost 1 base and J lost 0, with 7 bases in between. Germline V gives CDR1 LNHDA, CDR2 SQIVND (reference sequence). CDR3 protein: CASSIGAGSNQPQHF. The CDR3 DNA is TGTGCCAGTAGTATAGGAGCAGGTAGCAATCAGCCCCAGCATTTT.

This clone is a singleton in its sample. The chain uses TRBV19 and TRBJ1-2; D is undetermined. The V end was cut by 4 bases, the J end by 6 bases, with 15 bases between. Germline V gene sequence: CDR1 LNHDA, CDR2 SQIVND (reference sequence). The CDR3 loop spans 14 amino acids. This CDR3 is CASSTPQKIDGYTF. The CDR3 DNA is TGTGCCAGTAGTACCCCCCAGAAAATCGATGGCTACACCTTC.

J is TRBJ1-5 and V is TRBV21-1. TRBV21-1 is designated a pseudogene. The CDR3 totals 15 residues. CDR3 DNA sequence: TGTGCCAGCAGCAATGGCGGCGGGGGAGGACAGCCCCAGCATTTT. Translated: CASSNGGGGGQPQHF.

V usage is TRBV7-9 and J usage is TRBJ1-5; D uncertain. V lost 4 bases and J lost 0, with 4 bases in between. Germline assignment: CDR1 SEHNR and CDR2 FQNEAQ (reference sequence). The CDR3 contains 13 residues. CDR3 DNA sequence: TGTGCCAGCAGCTCTAATAGCAATCAGCCCCAGCATTTT. It is translated as CASSSNSNQPQHF.

The chain joins TRBV2 to TRBJ1-1; possibly TRBD1 for D (6 bases). V was pared by 8 bases and J by 1 base, with 8 bases between. The germline gives CDR1 SNHLY, CDR2 FYNNEI. The length of the CDR3 is 12 residues. The CDR3 DNA is TGTGCCAGCGGCAGGGGGAACACTGAAGCTTTCTTT. This codes for CASGRGNTEAFF.

The V and J genes are TRBV19 and TRBJ1-1, with no clear D. V was shortened by 3 bases and J by 4 bases, with 12 bases between the two germline ends. This CDR3 has 14 amino acids. From germline, CDR1 is LNHDA and CDR2 SQIVND (reference sequence). The CDR3 loop reads CASSIQGPITEAFF. The CDR3 DNA sequence: TGTGCCAGTAGTATTCAAGGACCGATCACTGAAGCTTTCTTT.

The chain links TRBV19 to TRBJ1-1; a weak D match, TRBD1 (5 bases). Germline CDR1 and CDR2: LNHDA and SQIVND (reference sequence). Trimming removed 8 bases at V and 1 base at J, with 14 bases between. The CDR3 extends over 14 amino acids. CDR3 protein: CASHQGIANTEAFF. The CDR3 coding sequence is TGTGCCAGTCATCAGGGAATTGCGAACACTGAAGCTTTCTTT.

The rearrangement uses TRBV15 and TRBJ2-2; TRBD2 is a possible D gene (6 bases). Between the trimmed V and J ends, which lost 5 bases and 6 bases, there was a span of 10 bases. This CDR3 comprises 13 residues. CDR1 and CDR2 from the germline V gene are LNHNV and YYDKDF (reference sequence). CDR3 protein: CATSHTSSGELFF. The CDR3 region has the DNA TGTGCCACCAGCCACACTAGCTCCGGGGAGCTGTTTTTT.

V and J are TRBV19 and TRBJ1-5; D is possibly TRBD1 (5 bases). The V end lost 5 bases, the J end lost 7 bases, and 12 bases lay between the germline ends. There are 13 residues in the CDR3. CDR1 is LNHDA and CDR2 is SQIVND in the germline V gene (reference sequence). The CDR3: CASSVEGRQPQHF. CDR3 coding DNA: TGTGCCAGTAGTGTGGAGGGACGGCAGCCCCAGCATTTT.